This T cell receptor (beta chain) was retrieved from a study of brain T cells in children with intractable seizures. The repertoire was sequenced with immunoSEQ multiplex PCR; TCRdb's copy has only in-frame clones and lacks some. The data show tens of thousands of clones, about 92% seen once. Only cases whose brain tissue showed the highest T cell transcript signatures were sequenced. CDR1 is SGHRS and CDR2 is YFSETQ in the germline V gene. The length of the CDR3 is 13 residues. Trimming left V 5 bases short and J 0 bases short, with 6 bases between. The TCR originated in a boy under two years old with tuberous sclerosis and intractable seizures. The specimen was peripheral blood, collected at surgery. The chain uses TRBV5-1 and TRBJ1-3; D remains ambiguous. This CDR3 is CASREGSGNTIYF. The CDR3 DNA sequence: TGCGCCAGCAGGGAGGGCTCTGGAAACACCATATATTTT.